A single sample is the source of the 8 T cell receptor beta chains below, sequenced in a study of blood T cell repertoires in COVID-19. Profiled with immunoSEQ multiplex PCR; TCRdb holds only in-frame clones, not every one. The table records about 180,000 clones, around 87% of them present only once. Sequencing was performed on peripheral blood. Receptors originate from a man aged 40-55 years with active or convalescent COVID-19.

The rearrangement links TRBV4-1 to TRBJ1-6, with a possible D match to TRBD1 (5 bases). Germline V lookup: CDR1 MGHRA, CDR2 YSYEKL. V lost 3 bases and J 0 bases, leaving 15 bases between the germline ends. This CDR3 has 18 residues. CDR3 amino acids: CASSQGGAVSSYNSPLHF. For the CDR3, the DNA is TGCGCCAGCAGCCAGGGAGGGGCAGTGAGCTCCTATAATTCACCCCTCCACTTT.

A single count supports this clone. The chain carries TRBV4-2 and TRBJ2-6, with 8 bases identical to TRBD2. This CDR3 is built from 19 residues. Trimming at V came to 0 bases and at J to 2 bases, leaving 9 bases not matched to a gene. In germline, CDR1 is LGHNA, CDR2 YNFKEQ. The CDR3 DNA is TGTGCCAGCAGCCAAGATTCGGGCGGGGGGACACCTGGGGCCAACGTCCTGACTTTC. Its translation is CASSQDSGGGTPGANVLTF.

This chain joins TRBV15 and TRBJ2-7; no clear D. Germline V lookup: CDR1 LNHNV, CDR2 YYDKDF (reference sequence). V was trimmed by 5 bases and J by 5 bases, leaving 7 bases between them. The CDR3 totals 11 residues. As DNA, the CDR3 is TGTGCCACCAGCGGCGACAACGAGCAGTACTTC. Translation: CATSGDNEQYF.

J is TRBJ1-5 and V is TRBV28, with 9 bases that match TRBD1. Trimming at V came to 8 bases and at J to 3 bases, leaving 11 bases not matched to a gene. Germline CDR1 reads MDHEN; CDR2 reads SYDVKM. The CDR3 consists of 16 residues. CDR3 sequence (DNA): TGTGCCAGCCCCCTAAGACAGGGGGGGAACAATCAGCCCCAGCATTTT. Residues: CASPLRQGGNNQPQHF.

The rearrangement links TRBV7-9 to TRBJ1-1, with D uncertain. The germline V gene encodes CDR1 SEHNR and CDR2 FQNEAQ (reference sequence). This CDR3 region has 13 residues. Trimming cost V 3 bases and J 3 bases, with 8 bases left between them. The CDR3 protein is CASSFGGDTEAFF. The CDR3 bases are TGTGCCAGCAGCTTTGGCGGCGACACTGAAGCTTTCTTT.

CDR3 nucleotide sequence: TGTGCCAGCAGGTCCACGGGGGGCTACACCTTC. It codes for CASRSTGGYTF. J is TRBJ1-2 and V is TRBV6-5; unclear D gene. The germline CDR1 and CDR2 sequences are MNHEY and SVGAGI. There are 11 residues in the CDR3. V lost 6 bases and J lost 8, with 10 bases in between.

The rearrangement uses TRBV25-1 and TRBJ1-6; D gene ambiguous. The CDR3 is 14 residues long. In germline, CDR1 is MGHDK, CDR2 SYGVNS. Trimming took 5 bases from V and 9 from J, leaving 14 bases between them. CDR3 protein: CASSTPQVVSPLHF. CDR3 bases: TGTGCCAGCAGTACTCCCCAGGTAGTTTCACCCCTCCACTTT. Full variable domain (remainder filled in from reference TRBV25-1 and TRBJ1-6): EADIYQTPRYLVIGTGKKITLECSQTMGHDKMYWYQQDPGMELHLIHYSYGVNSTEKGDLSSESTVSRIRTEHFPLTLESARPSHTSQYLCASSTPQVVSPLHFGNGTRLTVT.

V is TRBV28 and J is TRBJ1-5; TRBD1 matches at 8 bases. Germline V gene sequence: CDR1 MDHEN, CDR2 SYDVKM. This CDR3 region has 15 residues. Germline trimming cut 4 bases from V and 3 bases from J; bases unmatched to any gene: 5. Written as DNA, the CDR3 is TGTGCCAGCAGTTCGGGACAGGCGACCAATCAGCCCCAGCATTTT. It translates to CASSSGQATNQPQHF.